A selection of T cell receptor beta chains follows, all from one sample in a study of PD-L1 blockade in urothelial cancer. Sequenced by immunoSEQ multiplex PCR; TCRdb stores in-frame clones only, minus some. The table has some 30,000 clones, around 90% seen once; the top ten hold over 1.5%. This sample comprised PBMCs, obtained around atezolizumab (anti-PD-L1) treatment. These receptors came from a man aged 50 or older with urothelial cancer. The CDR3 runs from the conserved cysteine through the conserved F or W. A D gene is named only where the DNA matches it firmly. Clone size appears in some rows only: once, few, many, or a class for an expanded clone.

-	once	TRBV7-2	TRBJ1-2	TGTGCCAGCAGCAACTACTCAGGGGTGAAAGATGGCTACACCTTC	CASSNYSGVKDGYTF
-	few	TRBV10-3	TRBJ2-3	TGTGCCATCAGCTCCGGGTCGGGGAGCAAAGATACGCAGTATTTT	CAISSGSGSKDTQYF
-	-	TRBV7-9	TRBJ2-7	TGTGCCAGCAGCTTAGCAGGGGGTGGAACTAACGAGCAGTACTTC	CASSLAGGGTNEQYF
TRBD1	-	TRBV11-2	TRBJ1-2	TGTGCCAGCAGCTTAGGCGGGACAGATGGCTACACCTTC	CASSLGGTDGYTF
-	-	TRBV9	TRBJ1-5	TGTGCCAGCAGCGCACAGGGTACAAGCAATCAGCCCCAGCATTTT	CASSAQGTSNQPQHF
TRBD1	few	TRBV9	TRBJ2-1	TGTGCCAGCAGCGTCCCCGGGACAGGGTTCGATGAGCAGTTCTTC	CASSVPGTGFDEQFF
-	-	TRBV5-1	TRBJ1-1	TGCGCCAGCAGCTCCAGGGGAGGGTATACTGAAGCTTTCTTT	CASSSRGGYTEAFF
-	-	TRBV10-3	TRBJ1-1	TGTGCCATCAGTGAAGCTGCCGCGGGGGGAGCTTTCTTT	CAISEAAAGGAFF
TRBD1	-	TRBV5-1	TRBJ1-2	TGCGCCAGCAGCTTGGGACAGGGTAACTATGGCTACACCTTC	CASSLGQGNYGYTF
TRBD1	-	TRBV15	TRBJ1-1	TGTGCCACCAGCAGAGTTCGGACAGGGAAGAACACTGAAGCTTTCTTT	CATSRVRTGKNTEAFF
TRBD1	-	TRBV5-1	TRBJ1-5	TGCGCCAGCAGCCTGGGACAGGGGCCCAATCAGCCCCAGCATTTT	CASSLGQGPNQPQHF
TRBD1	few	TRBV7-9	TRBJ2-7	TGTGCCAGCAGCCCACCCGGGACAGGGGACGAGCAGTACTTC	CASSPPGTGDEQYF
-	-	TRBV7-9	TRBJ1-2	TGTGCCATTGAGCAGTGGGCCAGTGCTAACTATGGCTACACCTTC	CAIEQWASANYGYTF
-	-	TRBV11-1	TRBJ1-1	TGTGCCAGCAGCTCTACGAAGGTGAGGCGGACAAACATGAACACTGAAGCTTTCTTT	CASSSTKVRRTNMNTEAFF
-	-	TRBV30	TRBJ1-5	TGTGCCTGGACCTCGGGGGTCATGAGTCAGCCCCAGCATTTT	CAWTSGVMSQPQHF
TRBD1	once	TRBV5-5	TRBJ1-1	TGTGCCAGCAGCCCCCGGGACAGTCTGCGCACTGAAGCTTTCTTT	CASSPRDSLRTEAFF
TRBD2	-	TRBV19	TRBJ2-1	TGTGCCAGTGGGACTAGCGGGGTTAGCTCCTACAATGAGCAGTTCTTC	CASGTSGVSSYNEQFF
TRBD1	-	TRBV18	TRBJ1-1	TGTGCCAGCTCACTGCTTCCGGGACAGGGGAACACTGAAGCTTTCTTT	CASSLLPGQGNTEAFF
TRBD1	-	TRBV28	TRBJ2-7	TGTGCCAGCAGTTTCTGGCAGGGGGCTCTCTACGAGCAGTACTTC	CASSFWQGALYEQYF
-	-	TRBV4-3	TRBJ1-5	TGCGCCAGCAGCCAAGACCTCAGGAGCAATCAGCCCCAGCATTTT	CASSQDLRSNQPQHF
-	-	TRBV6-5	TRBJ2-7	TGTGCCAGCAGTTACTCGACTTCCAACTACGAGCAGTACTTC	CASSYSTSNYEQYF
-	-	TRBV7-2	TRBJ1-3	TGTGCCAGCAGCTTAGCCACAGCCTCCATTGTCCGTTCCTCTGGAAACACCATATATTTT	CASSLATASIVRSSGNTIYF
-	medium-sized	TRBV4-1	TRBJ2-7	TGCGCCAGCAGCCAAGATCAGGTTTTTAGTTACGAGCAGTACTTC	CASSQDQVFSYEQYF
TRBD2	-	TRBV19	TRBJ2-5	TGTGCCGCCACTAGCGGGCCCGGGGAGACCCAGTACTTC	CAATSGPGETQYF
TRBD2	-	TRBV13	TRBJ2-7	TGTGCCAGCAGCTTGCGCGGGGGGGTGGGGTACGAGCAGTACTTC	CASSLRGGVGYEQYF
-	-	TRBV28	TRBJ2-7	TGTGCCAGCATGCGGGACCCCATCCGAGCATACTTC	CASMRDPIRAYF
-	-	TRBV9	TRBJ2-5	TGTGCCAGCAGCCCCCGCCTAAGGAGCCAAGAGACCCAGTACTTC	CASSPRLRSQETQYF
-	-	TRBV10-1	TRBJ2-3	TGCGCCAGCAGTGAGTCACGGGGATTGAGCACAGATACGCAGTATTTT	CASSESRGLSTDTQYF
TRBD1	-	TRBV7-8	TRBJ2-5	TGTGCCAGCAGCTTAAGGACAGGGATACAAGAGACCCAGTACTTC	CASSLRTGIQETQYF
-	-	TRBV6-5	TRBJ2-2	TGTGCCAGCAGTTCAGGGGTGTGGAACACCGGGGAGCTGTTTTTT	CASSSGVWNTGELFF
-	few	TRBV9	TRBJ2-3	TGTGCCAGCAGCGCCTTCTGGCGGGGCAACACAGATACGCAGTATTTT	CASSAFWRGNTDTQYF
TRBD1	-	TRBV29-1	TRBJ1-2	TGCAGCGCTACAGGGGGTAACTATGGCTACACCTTC	CSATGGNYGYTF
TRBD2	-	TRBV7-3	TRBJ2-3	TGTGCCAGCAGCCTTAGCGGGGGGTGGATTGCGGCAACAGATACGCAGTATTTT	CASSLSGGWIAATDTQYF
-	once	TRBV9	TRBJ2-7	TGTGCCAGCAGCCCCGGGACTGTTACCTACGAGCAGTACTTC	CASSPGTVTYEQYF
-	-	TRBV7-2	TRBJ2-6	TGTGCCAGCAGCTCCTGGGGCGACCCGGGGGCCAACGTCCTGACTTTC	CASSSWGDPGANVLTF
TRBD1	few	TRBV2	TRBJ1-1	TGTGCCAGCAGTGTACGGGACAGGGGTACTGAAGCTTTCTTT	CASSVRDRGTEAFF
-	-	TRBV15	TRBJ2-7	TGTGCCACCAGCAGAAAAACCCAGGGGTCCCACGAGCAGTACTTC	CATSRKTQGSHEQYF
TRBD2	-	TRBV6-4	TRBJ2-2	TGTGCCAGCAGTGCCGGGGGGGGCACCGGGGAGCTGTTTTTT	CASSAGGGTGELFF
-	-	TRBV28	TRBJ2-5	TGTGCCAGCGGCACCCAAGAGACCCAGTACTTC	CASGTQETQYF
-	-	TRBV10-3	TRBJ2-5	TGTGCCAGCCAAGGGGCAGAAGAGACCCAGTACTTC	CASQGAEETQYF
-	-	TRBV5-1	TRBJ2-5	TGCGCCAGCAGCTCCCGGACAGCCCAAGAGACCCAGTACTTC	CASSSRTAQETQYF
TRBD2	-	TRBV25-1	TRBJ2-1	TGTGCCAGCAGTGAAGAGGGGACGCGGGGGGGCTACAATGAGCAGTTCTTC	CASSEEGTRGGYNEQFF
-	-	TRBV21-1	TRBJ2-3	TGTGCCAGCAACAACCGACTGCCAGATACGCAGTATTTT	CASNNRLPDTQYF
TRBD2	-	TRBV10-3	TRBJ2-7	TGTGCCATCAGTGAGTTGGGCCCGGGGCTAGCGGGGGCAAGCCCATCCTACGAGCAGTACTTC	CAISELGPGLAGASPSYEQYF
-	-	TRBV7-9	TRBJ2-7	TGTGCCAGCAGCTTAGTGGAGGCCGTATACGAGCAGTACTTC	CASSLVEAVYEQYF
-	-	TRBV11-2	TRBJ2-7	TGTGCCAGCAGCTTGGGGGGAGCGGGCCCCTACGAGCAGTACTTC	CASSLGGAGPYEQYF
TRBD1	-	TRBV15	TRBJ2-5	TGTGCCACCAGCAGACGGGACAGGGTGGAGACCCAGTACTTC	CATSRRDRVETQYF
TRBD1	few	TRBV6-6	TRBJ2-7	TGTGCCACCCGGGACAGAGTCTACGAGCAGTACTTC	CATRDRVYEQYF
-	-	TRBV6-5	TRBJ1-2	TGTGCCAGCAGTTACTCCCAGGGCTATGGCTACACCTTC	CASSYSQGYGYTF
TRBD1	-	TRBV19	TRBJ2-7	TGTGCCAGTAGTATGGAGTGGACAGGGAGGAACGAGCAGTACTTC	CASSMEWTGRNEQYF
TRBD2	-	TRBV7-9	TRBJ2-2	TGTGCCAGCAGCTTCCCACTAGCGGGGGGGGTGAACACCGGGGAGCTGTTTTTT	CASSFPLAGGVNTGELFF
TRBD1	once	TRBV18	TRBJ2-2	TGTGCCAGCTCCACTGACAGGGGCACCGGGGAGCTGTTTTTT	CASSTDRGTGELFF
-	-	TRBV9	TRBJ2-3	TGTGCCAGCAGCGTAGGAGTGGGCACAGATACGCAGTATTTT	CASSVGVGTDTQYF
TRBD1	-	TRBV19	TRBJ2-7	TGTGCCACTAAAACCGGGACAGGGGTTCACGAGCAGTACTTC	CATKTGTGVHEQYF
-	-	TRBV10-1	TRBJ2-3	TGCGCCAGCAGTTCCCGCAGGGAGGCAGATACGCAGTATTTT	CASSSRREADTQYF
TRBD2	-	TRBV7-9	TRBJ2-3	TGTGCCAGCAGGGCTAGCGGGGGAAGGCATACGCAGTATTTT	CASRASGGRHTQYF
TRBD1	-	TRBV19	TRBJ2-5	TGTGCCAGTAGTATTTTGGGACAGGGGGCTGAGACCCAGTACTTC	CASSILGQGAETQYF